Included here is one TCR beta chain sequence, with context. Its antigen is still unknown. This record belongs to a study of cytomegalovirus exposure and HLA in healthy donors. Though nominally healthy at sampling, donors likely had unrecorded immune exposures. Overall study results and limits: Compared with the roughly 700-donor mean, an Asian-associated ancestry cluster reportedly had fewer N-insertions, according to a later analysis. A list of roughly 180 TCR beta chains associated with cytomegalovirus was given.

The study ran its PCR with 60 Vbeta and 13 Jbeta primers. The repertoire was sequenced with immunoSEQ multiplex PCR; TCRdb's copy has only in-frame clones and lacks some. This sample's clone table lists around 88,000 clones. The sequence came from a girl aged 10 to 17 in good health and CMV-seropositive. The source material was PBMCs.

The CDR3 sequence is CASSLLPNTGELFF. Here the CDR3 DNA reads TGTGCCAGCAGCTTACTCCCGAACACCGGGGAGCTGTTTTTT. V and J are TRBV7-3 and TRBJ2-2; D is unresolved. The CDR3 length is 14 residues. Germline V gives CDR1 SGHTA, CDR2 FQGTGA. The V end lost 2 bases, the J end lost 0 bases, and 4 bases lay between the germline ends.